This T cell receptor (beta chain) was sequenced in a study of blood T cell repertoires in COVID-19. Study-wide context: There were acute and convalescent COVID-19 samples, and they came from the United States, Italy and Spain.

Sequenced by immunoSEQ multiplex PCR; TCRdb stores in-frame clones only, minus some. This sample has 60,000 to 90,000 clones, with roughly 87% found just once. Germline CDR1 reads SGHNT; CDR2 reads YYREEE (reference sequence). The CDR3 has 16 amino acids. Losses at the gene ends were 4 bases for V and 4 bases for J; bases not matched to a gene: 9. Sequencing was carried out using peripheral blood. The TCR was taken from a woman of 80 years or more with active or convalescent COVID-19. The chain uses TRBV5-4 and TRBJ2-1, with 9 bases matching TRBD2. The CDR3 loop reads CASSRDGTSRYNEQFF. The CDR3 DNA reads as TGTGCCAGCAGCCGAGACGGGACTAGCAGATACAATGAGCAGTTCTTC.